The present entry profiles one T cell receptor (beta chain) with its context. Its antigen remains unknown. The CDR3 sequence is 15 residues long. The ends lost 5 bases at V and 6 bases at J; junction bases unmatched: 6. Germline CDR1 and CDR2: SEHNR and FQNEAQ (reference sequence). PCR was performed using 60 Vbeta and 13 Jbeta primers. Some clones are missing from TCRdb's copy, which holds only in-frame ones; the method was immunoSEQ multiplex PCR. Of 85,000 to 100,000 clones in the sample, approximately 90% were seen once. This specimen belongs to a study of cytomegalovirus exposure and HLA in healthy donors. General study points: According to the study, 150 to 200 TCR beta chains were cytomegalovirus-associated. In a later analysis, productive TCRs from donors in an Asian-associated ancestry cluster reportedly carried fewer N-insertions than the cohort mean. When the data were analyzed later, several of the most significant clusters appeared to be linked to common viral pathogens. With further analysis later on, most CMV-associated TCR beta chains appeared HLA-restricted.

The sample was PBMCs. This chain joins TRBV7-9 and TRBJ2-7; 14 bases are shared with TRBD2. The clonotype originates from a man aged 18 to 30 in good health and CMV-seronegative. The CDR3 coding sequence is TGTGCCAGCAGCCGGGGACTAGCGGGAGCGGGCGAGCAGTACTTC. It codes for CASSRGLAGAGEQYF.